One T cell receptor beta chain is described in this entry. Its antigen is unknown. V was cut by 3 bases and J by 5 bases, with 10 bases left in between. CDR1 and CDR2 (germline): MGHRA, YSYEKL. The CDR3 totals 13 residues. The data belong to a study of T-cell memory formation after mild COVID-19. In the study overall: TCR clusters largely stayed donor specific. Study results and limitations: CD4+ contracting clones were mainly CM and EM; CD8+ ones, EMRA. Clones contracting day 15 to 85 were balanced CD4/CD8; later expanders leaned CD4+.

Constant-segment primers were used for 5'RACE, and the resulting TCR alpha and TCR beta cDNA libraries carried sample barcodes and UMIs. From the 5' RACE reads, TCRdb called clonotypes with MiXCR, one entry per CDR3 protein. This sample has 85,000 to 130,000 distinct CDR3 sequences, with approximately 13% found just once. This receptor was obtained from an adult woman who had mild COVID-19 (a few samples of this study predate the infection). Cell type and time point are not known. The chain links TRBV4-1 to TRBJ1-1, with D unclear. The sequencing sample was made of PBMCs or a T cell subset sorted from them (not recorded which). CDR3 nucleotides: TGCGCCAGCAGCCACGGTACGGGGACTGAAGCTTTCTTT. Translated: CASSHGTGTEAFF.